These 16 T cell receptor beta chains were all obtained from the same sample, sequenced in a study of shared clonotypes between healthy human individuals. It was CD45RO-negative cells, positively selected for CCR7, that made up naive CD8 cells, with terminally differentiated effector memory CD45RA+ cells excluded. Assay: immunoSEQ multiplex PCR; the TCRdb copy retains only in-frame clones and omits some. The sample lists about 2.1 million clones, about 93% occurring once. Input material: naive CD8+ T cells from PBMCs. The receptors originated from a man between 18 and 29 years old in good health. Some clones in this sample may be carry-over from other donors' samples.

The chain joins TRBV9 to TRBJ1-2, with D tentatively TRBD1 (5 bases). The CDR3 extends over 13 amino acids. V gave up 4 bases and J gave up 3 bases, with 10 bases separating them. Germline V lookup: CDR1 SGDLS, CDR2 YYNGEE. CDR3 sequence: CASSFRDYYGYTF. The CDR3 nucleotides read TGTGCCAGCAGCTTCAGGGATTACTATGGCTACACCTTC. The full variable domain, with the rest looked up from reference TRBV9 and TRBJ1-2, is DSGVTQTPKHLITATGQRVTLRCSPRSGDLSVYWYQQSLDQGLQFLIQYYNGEERAKGNILERFSAQQFPDLHSELNLSSLELGDSALYFCASSFRDYYGYTFGSGTRLTVV.

The gene calls are TRBV4-2 and TRBJ2-4; 13 bases line up with TRBD2. The CDR3 totals 21 residues. The germline CDR1 and CDR2 sequences are LGHNA and YNFKEQ. The J segment lost 0 bases and the V segment lost 4 bases, leaving 15 bases of the junction unmatched. The chain's CDR3 is CASSPWGGLAGAPLAKNIQYF. The CDR3 DNA reads as TGTGCCAGCAGCCCGTGGGGCGGACTAGCGGGAGCCCCTCTAGCCAAAAACATTCAGTACTTC.

J is TRBJ2-1 and V is TRBV10-2; D possibly corresponds to TRBD1 (6 bases). CDR3 length: 14 amino acids. Trimming stripped 6 bases from V and 0 bases from J, with 9 bases between. Germline lookup yields CDR1 WSHSY and CDR2 SAAADI. Here the CDR3 reads CASRDSFSYNEQFF. For the CDR3, the DNA is TGCGCCAGCAGGGACAGTTTCTCCTACAATGAGCAGTTCTTC.

The genes are TRBV7-9 and TRBJ2-7; 11 nucleotides align to TRBD1. There are 17 residues in the CDR3. Germline V gene sequence: CDR1 SEHNR, CDR2 FQNEAQ (reference sequence). The J segment lost 2 bases and the V segment lost 4 bases, leaving 10 bases of the junction unmatched. CDR3 nucleotide sequence: TGTGCCAGCAGCTCTCAGCCCGGGACAGGGGGGGCCTACGAGCAGTACTTC. Translating it yields CASSSQPGTGGAYEQYF.

The chain carries TRBV13 and TRBJ2-5, with TRBD1 matching over 11 bases. The DNA matches TRBJ2-7 better at its end, which makes the J call doubtful. There are 15 residues in the CDR3. Germline CDR1 is PRHDT and CDR2 is FYEKMQ (reference sequence). The CDR3, as DNA: TGTGCCAGCAGCCTTGGACAGGGGGCTATGAACGAGCAGTACTTC. It yields the protein CASSLGQGAMNEQYF.

This chain links TRBV7-2 with TRBJ1-1; D perhaps matches TRBD1 (6 bases). Germline V CDR1 and CDR2: SGHTA, FQGNSA. V lost 3 bases to trimming and J lost 1 base, with 12 bases between them. The CDR3 runs to 15 residues. The CDR3 spells CASSLTGHENTEAFF. The CDR3 nucleotides read TGTGCCAGCAGCTTGACAGGACATGAGAACACTGAAGCTTTCTTT.

This clone was counted a single time. The sample has other DNA sequences that encode this CDR3 too. The gene calls are TRBV29-1 and TRBJ2-1; the D gene could be TRBD1 or TRBD2 (6 bases each). Germline V gene sequence: CDR1 SQVTM, CDR2 ANQGSEA. This CDR3 has 15 residues. Deletions cut 7 bases from V and 0 bases from J, with 16 bases between. CDR3 bases: TGCAGCGCGGAGGGGGGCCGGACCTCCTACAATGAGCAGTTCTTC. This codes for CSAEGGRTSYNEQFF.

The rearrangement uses TRBV7-2 and TRBJ1-1, with TRBD1 matching 11 bases. Germline loops: CDR1 SGHTA, CDR2 FQGNSA. The CDR3 totals 14 residues. Germline trimming cut 5 bases from V and 5 bases from J; bases unmatched to any gene: 4. The CDR3 DNA is TGTGCCAGCAGCACCAGGGACAGGGGGACTGAAGCTTTCTTT. Translation: CASSTRDRGTEAFF.

The J gene is TRBJ2-7, the V gene TRBV19, with 9 bases matching TRBD1. Trimming took 2 bases from V and 7 from J; bases not matched to a gene: 6. This CDR3 has 14 amino acids. The V gene's germline CDR1 is LNHDA and CDR2 SQIVND (reference sequence). The CDR3 DNA sequence: TGTGCCAGTAGTATAAGTTGGACAGGGGATGAGCAGTACTTC. This gives the protein CASSISWTGDEQYF.

The chain couples TRBV11-2 to TRBJ1-1; tentative D call: TRBD1 (5 bases). This CDR3 contains 16 residues. The V and J ends lost 5 bases and 3 bases respectively, with 19 bases between them. Germline assignment: CDR1 SGHAT and CDR2 FQNNGV. The CDR3 DNA reads TGTGCCAGCAGCGTGCCCCCCGGGGGTAAGGACACTGAAGCTTTCTTT. This translates into CASSVPPGGKDTEAFF.

The chain is built from TRBV29-1 and TRBJ2-7, with 7 bases aligning to TRBD1. Germline V gene lookup returns CDR1 SQVTM and CDR2 ANQGSEA. With V trimmed by 5 bases and J by 5 bases, 3 bases remained unmatched. The CDR3 is 11 amino acids. CDR3 region: CSVRQGDEQYF. The DNA for the CDR3 is TGCAGCGTTCGACAGGGAGACGAGCAGTACTTC.

This chain uses TRBV28 with TRBJ1-5, with no clear D. This CDR3 is built from 14 residues. V was trimmed by 3 bases and J by 7 bases, leaving 13 bases between them. Germline-derived CDR1 and CDR2 are MDHEN and SYDVKM. Written as DNA, the CDR3 is TGTGCCAGCAGTTTTAAAATGGCTAGGCAGCCCCAGCATTTT. It is translated as CASSFKMARQPQHF.

This chain joins TRBV28 and TRBJ2-3, with TRBD1 identical over 7 bases. J was trimmed by 2 bases and V by 5 bases; bases with no gene match: 13. Germline V lookup: CDR1 MDHEN, CDR2 SYDVKM. The CDR3 consists of 17 residues. In DNA, the CDR3 is TGTGCCAGCAGTCGCCCCGGACAGGCAAGATCCACAGATACGCAGTATTTT. This gives the protein CASSRPGQARSTDTQYF.

The CDR3 spells CASSDGPPGTTNEKLFF. For the CDR3, the DNA is TGTGCCAGCAGTGACGGCCCGCCCGGGACGACGAATGAAAAACTGTTTTTT. The chain uses TRBV27 and TRBJ1-4, with D maybe TRBD1 (5 bases). V shed 5 bases and J shed 5 bases, with 21 bases lying between them. Looked up from germline, CDR1 is MNHEY and CDR2 is SMNVEV (reference sequence). CDR3 size: 17 residues.

This sequence joins TRBV7-3 and TRBJ1-1; D not certain. Deletions cut 3 bases from V and 0 bases from J, with 5 bases between. CDR1 is SGHTA and CDR2 is FQGTGA in the germline V gene. The CDR3 consists of 13 residues. The CDR3 nucleotides are TGTGCCAGCAGCTTGCGGCTGAACACTGAAGCTTTCTTT. The encoded protein is CASSLRLNTEAFF. Full variable domain (missing parts from reference TRBV7-3 and TRBJ1-1): GAGVSQTPSNKVTEKGKYVELRCDPISGHTALYWYRQSLGQGPEFLIYFQGTGAADDSGLPNDRFFAVRPEGSVSTLKIQRTERGDSAVYLCASSLRLNTEAFFGQGTRLTVV.

The rearrangement links TRBV19 to TRBJ2-2, with D tentatively TRBD1 or TRBD2 (6 bases each). V was shortened by 0 bases and J by 3 bases, with 14 bases between the two germline ends. The CDR3 runs to 17 residues. CDR1 is LNHDA, CDR2 SQIVND, per germline (reference sequence). DNA of the CDR3: TGTGCCAGTAGTATAGATGTCCACAGGGAGGACACCGGGGAGCTGTTTTTT. This sequence encodes CASSIDVHREDTGELFF. The variable domain in full, with the rest retrieved from reference TRBV19 and TRBJ2-2, is DGGITQSPKYLFRKEGQNVTLSCEQNLNHDAMYWYRQDPGQGLRLIYYSQIVNDFQKGDIAEGYSVSREKKESFPLTVTSAQKNPTAFYLCASSIDVHREDTGELFFGEGSRLTVL.